These 23 T cell receptor beta chains were sequenced from one sample in a study of T cell repertoires in cytomegalovirus infection. These receptors are not linked to any known antigen. Each CDR3 protein gets one entry after TCRdb re-called the reads with MiXCR. The sample lists about 920,000 distinct CDR3 sequences, around 30% occurring once. The source was cultured CD8+ T cells from PBMCs, collected from culture after CMV antigen stimulation. Receptors originate from a human donor in good health (CMV status not recorded). Some clones in this sample may be carry-over from other donors' samples.

CDR3 sequence (DNA): TGTGCCAGCAGTAGGGAAAGAGCTGCCTACGAGCAGTACGTC. Translated: CASSRERAAYEQYV. The chain links TRBV6-2 or TRBV6-3 to TRBJ2-7, with no clear D. V was cut by 5 bases and J by 2 bases, with 13 bases left in between. From germline, CDR1 is MNHEY and CDR2 SVGEGT. This CDR3 is 14 amino acids long.

The genes are TRBV4-1 and TRBJ1-1; 7 nucleotides align to TRBD1. V dropped 0 bases and J dropped 2; count of bases not matched to a gene: 6. From germline, CDR1 is MGHRA and CDR2 YSYEKL. The CDR3 extends over 16 amino acids. CDR3 amino acids: CASSQDDGTVNTEAFF. In DNA, the CDR3 is TGCGCCAGCAGCCAAGATGATGGGACAGTTAACACTGAAGCTTTCTTT.

The sample holds a few counts of this clonotype. The genes are TRBV6-6 and TRBJ1-3; no reliable D call. The CDR3 extends over 12 amino acids. Trimming removed 8 bases at V and 2 bases at J, with 7 bases between. Germline values: CDR1 MNHNY, CDR2 SVGAGI (reference sequence). The CDR3 nucleotides read TGTGCCAGCGAAGGAACTGGAAACACCATATATTTT. This translates into CASEGTGNTIYF.

This clonotype was recorded a few times. This chain uses TRBV7-9 with TRBJ2-3; TRBD2 matches at 15 bases. The CDR3 is made up of 18 amino acids. V shed 5 bases and J 1 base; nucleotides not matched to a gene: 7. In germline, CDR1 is SEHNR, CDR2 FQNEAQ (reference sequence). The CDR3: CASSPGTSGGTRTDTQYF. The CDR3 DNA reads as TGTGCCAGCAGCCCAGGGACTAGCGGGGGGACTCGCACAGATACGCAGTATTTT.

The rearrangement uses TRBV3-1 and TRBJ1-5, with 8 bases that match TRBD1. V dropped 4 bases and J dropped 0; count of bases not matched to a gene: 14. The length of the CDR3 is 19 residues. Germline V gene lookup returns CDR1 LGHDT and CDR2 YNNKEL (reference sequence). CDR3 sequence (DNA): TGTGCCAGCAGCCTTGGACAGGGACCCGCGGGGTATAGCAATCAGCCCCAGCATTTT. Amino acid sequence: CASSLGQGPAGYSNQPQHF. Supplemented by reference TRBV3-1 and TRBJ1-5, the full variable domain reads DTAVSQTPKYLVTQMGNDKSIKCEQNLGHDTMYWYKQDSKKFLKIMFSYNNKELIINETVPNRFSPKSPDKAHLNLHINSLELGDSAVYFCASSLGQGPAGYSNQPQHFGDGTRLSIL.

The CDR3 DNA reads TGTGCCAGCAGAGAAAAGGGTTTGCCGAACACCGGGGAGCTGTTTTTT. Its protein product is CASREKGLPNTGELFF. The chain couples TRBV6-2 or TRBV6-3 to TRBJ2-2, with unresolved D. The V end was cut by 6 bases, the J end by 0 bases, with 14 bases between. There are 16 residues in the CDR3. Per the germline V gene, CDR1 is MNHEY and CDR2 is SVGEGT.

The chain joins TRBV19 to TRBJ2-7; a possible D gene is TRBD1 (5 bases). The length of the CDR3 is 13 residues. V lost 5 bases and J lost 3, with 11 bases in between. The germline CDR1 and CDR2 sequences are LNHDA and SQIVND (reference sequence). In DNA, the CDR3 is TGTGCCAGTAGTCCGACAGTAATCTACGAGCAGTACTTC. This codes for CASSPTVIYEQYF.

In the case of this clonotype: A much larger clone sits a single nucleotide away, making a read error possible. CDR3 in DNA: TGTGCCAGCAGCTCGTTAGCCGGACTAGCGGGGAACAATGAGCAGTTCTTC. Translating it yields CASSSLAGLAGNNEQFF. The chain recombines TRBV7-9 with TRBJ2-1; 12 nucleotides line up with TRBD2. Germline CDR1 reads SEHNR; CDR2 reads FQNEAQ (reference sequence). The CDR3 totals 17 residues. V dropped 4 bases and J dropped 5; count of bases not matched to a gene: 9.

The rearrangement links TRBV12-3 or TRBV12-4 to TRBJ1-2; TRBD1 matches 8 bases. V lost 4 bases, J lost 4 bases, and 8 bases stayed unmatched. This CDR3 comprises 15 residues. The CDR3 region is CASSSGQGRVYGYTF. CDR3 nucleotide sequence: TGTGCCAGCAGTTCCGGACAGGGTCGCGTCTATGGCTACACCTTC.

The V call is TRBV7-8, the J call TRBJ1-4; TRBD1 is a possible D gene (5 bases). V lost 0 bases and J lost 1, with 12 bases in between. In germline, CDR1 is SGHVS, CDR2 FQNEAQ. CDR3 length: 17 amino acids. CDR3: CASSLAQGAETNEKLFF. CDR3 coding DNA: TGTGCCAGCAGCTTAGCGCAGGGAGCTGAAACTAATGAAAAACTGTTTTTT.

The CDR3 DNA reads as TGTGCTAGTGGTTTGACCTACGAGCAGTACGTC. Amino acids: CASGLTYEQYV. The rearrangement joins TRBV12-5 to TRBJ2-7; no definite D call. The CDR3 covers 11 residues. From germline, CDR1 is LGHNT and CDR2 FRNRAP. V lost 2 bases and J lost 2, with 1 base in between.

This clonotype has a handful of counts. This rearrangement joins TRBV19 to TRBJ2-1; D remains ambiguous. The V gene's germline CDR1 is LNHDA and CDR2 SQIVND (reference sequence). V shed 7 bases and J shed 5 bases, with 9 bases lying between them. The CDR3 length is 12 residues. This chain's CDR3 is CASTTTHNEQFF. The CDR3 nucleotides are TGTGCCAGTACCACGACTCACAATGAGCAGTTCTTC.

This clonotype has more than one count but fewer than ten. The chain is built from TRBV27 and TRBJ2-2; 8 bases line up with TRBD2. After removal of 3 bases from V and 1 base from J, the junction contained 7 bases not matched to a gene. There are 17 residues in the CDR3. Germline CDR1 is MNHEY and CDR2 is SMNVEV (reference sequence). The CDR3 DNA reads as TGTGCCAGCAGTTTTTCCAGCGCGGGGGGGAACACCGGGGAGCTGTTTTTT. Amino acids: CASSFSSAGGNTGELFF.

Ten or more counts support this clonotype. V and J are TRBV7-8 and TRBJ2-3; D is possibly TRBD1 (6 bases). CDR1 and CDR2 (germline): SGHVS, FQNEAQ. The CDR3 has 16 amino acids. V lost 7 bases and J lost 4, with 21 bases in between. The CDR3 reads CASTPYAGVGADTQYF. CDR3 nucleotides: TGTGCCAGCACCCCTTACGCAGGGGTGGGAGCAGATACGCAGTATTTT.

In its sample, this clonotype was seen many times. The J gene is TRBJ2-2, the V gene TRBV11-3; the D gene is possibly TRBD1 (5 bases). The CDR3 is 16 residues long. Germline V gives CDR1 SGHNT, CDR2 YENEEA. Between the trimmed V and J ends, which lost 7 bases and 5 bases, there was a span of 20 bases. CDR3 sequence reads: CASTPGIPGETGELFF. The CDR3 bases are TGTGCCAGCACCCCAGGGATTCCGGGTGAAACCGGGGAGCTGTTTTTT.

This chain joins TRBV19 and TRBJ1-1; 10 nucleotides line up with TRBD1. Germline CDR1 LNHDA, CDR2 SQIVND (reference sequence). Germline trimming cut 6 bases from V and 1 base from J; bases unmatched to any gene: 11. The CDR3 spans 17 residues. CDR3 sequence (DNA): TGTGCCAGTAGCTCCCTTCAGACAGGGGGCTCGAACACTGAAGCTTTCTTT. Encoded protein: CASSSLQTGGSNTEAFF.

V usage is TRBV4-3 and J usage is TRBJ1-2; 9 bases are a match to TRBD1. With 3 bases clipped from V and 8 bases from J, the junction kept 10 bases outside the gene matches. The V gene's germline CDR1 is LGHNA and CDR2 YSLEER. The CDR3 is made up of 15 amino acids. CDR3: CASSQALTGGQGYTF. CDR3 sequence (DNA): TGCGCCAGCAGCCAGGCCCTAACAGGGGGCCAGGGCTACACCTTC.

V gene TRBV10-2 combines with J gene TRBJ2-1; 12 nucleotides align to TRBD2. Germline assignment: CDR1 WSHSY and CDR2 SAAADI. Trimming removed 0 bases from V and 8 bases from J; junction bases left unmatched: 20. The CDR3 loop spans 21 amino acids. The CDR3 sequence is CASSESGLAGGPGSLIYEQFF. The CDR3 nucleotides are TGCGCCAGCAGTGAGTCCGGCCTAGCGGGGGGGCCTGGTTCATTAATCTATGAGCAGTTCTTC.

Concerning this clonotype: The junction departs from germline at one end; a sequencing error may be responsible. The chain has TRBV28 and TRBJ2-3, with no clear D. The CDR3 consists of 16 residues. CDR1 is MDHEN and CDR2 is SYDVKM in the germline V gene. CDR3 nucleotides: TGTGTCAGCAGTCCCCCGACGTATCCTAGCACAGATACGCAGTATTTT. This codes for CVSSPPTYPSTDTQYF.

This clonotype was observed a few times. This chain joins TRBV2 and TRBJ2-7; D unclear. Germline CDR1 SNHLY, CDR2 FYNNEI. The germline V and J ends were trimmed by 5 bases and 2 bases, with 10 bases remaining between them. The CDR3 loop spans 13 amino acids. DNA for the CDR3: TGTGCCAGCAGTCCAACAAATACCTACGAGCAGTACTTC. Translation: CASSPTNTYEQYF.

The chain carries TRBV2 and TRBJ2-5; 10 bases line up with TRBD1. The V gene end was trimmed by 5 bases and the J gene end by 3 bases; junction bases not matched to a gene: 6. CDR1 and CDR2 from the germline V gene are SNHLY and FYNNEI. There are 15 residues in the CDR3. The CDR3 sequence is CASSHRGQGEETQYF. The CDR3 nucleotides are TGTGCCAGCAGTCACCGCGGACAGGGGGAAGAGACCCAGTACTTC.

This clonotype was observed many times. The rearrangement links TRBV7-2 to TRBJ2-3; possible D gene TRBD1, 6 bases. Deletions cut 4 bases from V and 2 bases from J, with 13 bases between. This CDR3 comprises 15 residues. Germline assignment: CDR1 SGHTA and CDR2 FQGNSA. The CDR3 loop reads CASSSLQGTTDTQYF. CDR3 bases: TGTGCCAGCAGCTCATTACAGGGTACCACAGATACGCAGTATTTT.

The chain has TRBV29-1 and TRBJ1-2, with TRBD1 matching 9 bases. This CDR3 is 14 amino acids long. Trimming removed 2 bases from V and 7 bases from J; junction bases left unmatched: 8. Germline V gives CDR1 SQVTM, CDR2 ANQGSEA. In DNA form, the CDR3 reads TGCAGCGTTGAAAGGGACAGGGTATATGCTGGCTACACCTTC. Its protein is CSVERDRVYAGYTF. The complete variable domain, with remaining parts taken from reference TRBV29-1 and TRBJ1-2, reads SAVISQKPSRDICQRGTSLTIQCQVDSQVTMMFWYRQQPGQSLTLIATANQGSEATYESGFVIDKFPISRPNLTFSTLTVSNMSPEDSSIYLCSVERDRVYAGYTFGSGTRLTVV.